This T cell receptor beta chain comes out of a study of beta chain features in type 1 diabetes. General study results and limits: Shortening of TCRB CDR3s, moderate but significant, appeared in all four CD4+ subsets of Type 1 diabetes patients.

The authors reverse transcribed all of the isolated RNA, so sequencing captured expressed TCRB transcripts. Produced via immunoSEQ multiplex PCR; TCRdb's table is partial and in-frame only. The sample comprises roughly 400,000 clones, over 13% of which are singletons, and approximately 0.019% rests with the top ten. Germline assignment: CDR1 SEHNR and CDR2 FQNEAQ (reference sequence). Deletions cut 4 bases from V and 5 bases from J, with 5 bases between. The CDR3 is made up of 11 amino acids. This clone was recorded a few times. Its antigen is not identified. Other DNA sequences in this specimen translate into the identical CDR3.

The chain carries TRBV7-9 and TRBJ2-5, with a weak D call TRBD1 (5 bases). The sequence was obtained from a woman between 18 and 30 years old in good health. Sequencing used naive CD4+ T cells from blood. The CDR3 loop reads CASSSGETQYF. The DNA of the CDR3 is TGTGCCAGCAGCTCAGGGGAGACCCAGTACTTC.